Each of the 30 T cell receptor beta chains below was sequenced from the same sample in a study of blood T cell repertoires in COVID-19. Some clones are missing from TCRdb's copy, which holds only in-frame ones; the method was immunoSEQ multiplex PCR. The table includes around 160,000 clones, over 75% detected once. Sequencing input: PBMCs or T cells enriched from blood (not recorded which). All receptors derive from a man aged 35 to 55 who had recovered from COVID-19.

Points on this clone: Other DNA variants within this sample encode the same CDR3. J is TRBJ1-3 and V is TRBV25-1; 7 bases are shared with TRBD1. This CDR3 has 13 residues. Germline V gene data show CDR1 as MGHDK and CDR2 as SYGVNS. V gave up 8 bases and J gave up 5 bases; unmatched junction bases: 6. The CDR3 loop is CASRRQGRNTIYF. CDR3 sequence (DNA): TGTGCCAGCCGAAGACAGGGTCGAAACACCATATATTTT. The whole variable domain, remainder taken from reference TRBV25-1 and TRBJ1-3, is EADIYQTPRYLVIGTGKKITLECSQTMGHDKMYWYQQDPGMELHLIHYSYGVNSTEKGDLSSESTVSRIRTEHFPLTLESARPSHTSQYLCASRRQGRNTIYFGEGSWLTVV.

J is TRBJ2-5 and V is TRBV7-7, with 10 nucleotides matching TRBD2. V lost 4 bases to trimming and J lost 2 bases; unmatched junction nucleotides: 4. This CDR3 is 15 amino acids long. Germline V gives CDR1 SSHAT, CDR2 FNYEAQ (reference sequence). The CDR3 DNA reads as TGTGCCAGCAGCTCCGGGACTAGCGTTCAAGAGACCCAGTACTTC. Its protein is CASSSGTSVQETQYF. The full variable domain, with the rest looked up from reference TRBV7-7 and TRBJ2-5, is GAGVSQSPRYKVTKRGQDVTLRCDPISSHATLYWYQQALGQGPEFLTYFNYEAQPDKSGLPSDRFSAERPEGSISTLTIQRTEQRDSAMYRCASSSGTSVQETQYFGPGTRLLVL.

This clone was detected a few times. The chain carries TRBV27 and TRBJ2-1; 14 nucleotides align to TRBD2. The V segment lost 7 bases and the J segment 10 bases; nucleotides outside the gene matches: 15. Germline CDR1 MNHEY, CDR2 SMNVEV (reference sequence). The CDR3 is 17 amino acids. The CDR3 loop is CASTPQGGTSGGNEQFF. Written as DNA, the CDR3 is TGTGCCAGCACCCCACAGGGGGGGACTAGCGGGGGTAACGAGCAGTTCTTC.

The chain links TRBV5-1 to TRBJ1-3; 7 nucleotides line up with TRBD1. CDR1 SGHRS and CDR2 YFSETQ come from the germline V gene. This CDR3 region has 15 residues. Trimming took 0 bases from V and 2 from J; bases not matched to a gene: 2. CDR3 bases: TGCGCCAGCAGCTTGGGGGACAGAACTGGAAACACCATATATTTT. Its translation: CASSLGDRTGNTIYF.

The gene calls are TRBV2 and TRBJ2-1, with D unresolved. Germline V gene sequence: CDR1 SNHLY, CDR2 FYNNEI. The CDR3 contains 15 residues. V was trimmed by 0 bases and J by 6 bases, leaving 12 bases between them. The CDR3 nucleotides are TGTGCCAGCAGTGAAGCGCTTCCGGCTAGCAATGAGCAGTTCTTC. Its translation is CASSEALPASNEQFF. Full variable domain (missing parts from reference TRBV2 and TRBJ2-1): EPEVTQTPSHQVTQMGQEVILRCVPISNHLYFYWYRQILGQKVEFLVSFYNNEISEKSEIFDDQFSVERPDGSNFTLKIRSTKLEDSAMYFCASSEALPASNEQFFGPGTRLTVL.

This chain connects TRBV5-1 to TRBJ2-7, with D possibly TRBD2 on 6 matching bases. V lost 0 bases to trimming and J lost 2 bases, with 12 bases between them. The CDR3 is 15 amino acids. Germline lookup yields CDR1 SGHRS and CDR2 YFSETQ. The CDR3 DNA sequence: TGCGCCAGCAGCTTGGGATCCGGCGGGACCTACGAGCAGTACGTC. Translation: CASSLGSGGTYEQYV.

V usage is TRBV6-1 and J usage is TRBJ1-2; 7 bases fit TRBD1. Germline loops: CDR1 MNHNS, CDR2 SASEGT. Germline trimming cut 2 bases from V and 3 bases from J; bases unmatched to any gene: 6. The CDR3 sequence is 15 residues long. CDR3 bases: TGTGCCAGCAGTGAATTCGGGACAGAGGACTATGGCTACACCTTC. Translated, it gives CASSEFGTEDYGYTF.

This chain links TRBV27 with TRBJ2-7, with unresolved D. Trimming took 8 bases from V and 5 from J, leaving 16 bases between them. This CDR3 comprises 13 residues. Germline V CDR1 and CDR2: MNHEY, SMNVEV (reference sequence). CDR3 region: CASSTLRRDEQYF. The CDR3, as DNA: TGTGCCAGCTCAACTCTCCGTCGGGACGAGCAGTACTTC.

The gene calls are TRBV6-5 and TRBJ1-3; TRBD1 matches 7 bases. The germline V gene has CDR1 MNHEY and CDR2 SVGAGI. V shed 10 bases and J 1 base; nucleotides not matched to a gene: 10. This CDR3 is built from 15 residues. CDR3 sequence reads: CATRDSRPSGNTIYF. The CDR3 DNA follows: TGTGCCACCAGGGACAGTCGTCCTTCTGGAAACACCATATATTTT.

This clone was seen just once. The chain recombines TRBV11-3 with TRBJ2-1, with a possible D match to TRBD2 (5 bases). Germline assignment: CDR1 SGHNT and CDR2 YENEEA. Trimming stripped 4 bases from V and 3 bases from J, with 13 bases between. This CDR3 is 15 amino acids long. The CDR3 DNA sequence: TGTGCCAGCAGCTCACGATTAGCGCACTACAATGAGCAGTTCTTC. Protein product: CASSSRLAHYNEQFF.

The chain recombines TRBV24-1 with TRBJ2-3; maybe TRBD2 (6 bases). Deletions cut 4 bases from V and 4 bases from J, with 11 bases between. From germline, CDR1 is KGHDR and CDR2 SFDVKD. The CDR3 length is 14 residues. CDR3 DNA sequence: TGTGCCACCAGTGACGGGGGTGCGGCAGATACGCAGTATTTT. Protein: CATSDGGAADTQYF.

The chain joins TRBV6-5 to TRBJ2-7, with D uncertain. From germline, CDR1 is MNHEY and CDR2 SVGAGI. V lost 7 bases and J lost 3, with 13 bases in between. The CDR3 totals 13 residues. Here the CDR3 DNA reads TGTGCCAGCACCCCAGATGCTCTCTACGAGCAGTACTTC. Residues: CASTPDALYEQYF.

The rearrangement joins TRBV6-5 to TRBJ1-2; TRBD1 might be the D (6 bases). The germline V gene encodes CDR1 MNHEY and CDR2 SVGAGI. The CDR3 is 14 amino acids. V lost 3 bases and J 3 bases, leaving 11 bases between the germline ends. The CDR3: CASSYNRDHYGYTF. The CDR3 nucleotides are TGTGCCAGCAGTTATAACAGGGACCACTATGGCTACACCTTC.

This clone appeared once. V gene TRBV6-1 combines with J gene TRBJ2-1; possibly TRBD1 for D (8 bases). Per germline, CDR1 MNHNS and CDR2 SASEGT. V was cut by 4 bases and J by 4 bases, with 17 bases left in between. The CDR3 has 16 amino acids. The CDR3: CASSVLGGTGYNEQFF. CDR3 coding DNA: TGTGCCAGCAGTGTCCTGGGAGGGACAGGTTACAATGAGCAGTTCTTC.

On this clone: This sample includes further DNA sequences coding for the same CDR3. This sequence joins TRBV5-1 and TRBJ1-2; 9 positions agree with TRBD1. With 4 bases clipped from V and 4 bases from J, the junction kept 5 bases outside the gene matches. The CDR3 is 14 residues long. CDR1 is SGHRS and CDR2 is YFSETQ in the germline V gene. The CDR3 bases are TGCGCCAGCAGCCCGGGACAGGGCTCCTATGGCTACACCTTC. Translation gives CASSPGQGSYGYTF.

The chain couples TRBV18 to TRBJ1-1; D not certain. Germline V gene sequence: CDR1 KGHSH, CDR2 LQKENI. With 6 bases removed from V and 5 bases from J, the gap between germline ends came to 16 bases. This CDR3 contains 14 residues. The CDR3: CASSPAGSGTEAFF. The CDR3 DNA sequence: TGTGCCAGCTCCCCGGCAGGAAGCGGGACTGAAGCTTTCTTT.

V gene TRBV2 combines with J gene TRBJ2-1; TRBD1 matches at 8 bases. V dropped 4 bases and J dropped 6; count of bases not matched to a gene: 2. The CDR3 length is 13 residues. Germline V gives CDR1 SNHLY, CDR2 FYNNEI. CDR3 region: CASSGDRGNEQFF. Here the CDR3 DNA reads TGTGCCAGCAGTGGCGACAGGGGCAATGAGCAGTTCTTC.

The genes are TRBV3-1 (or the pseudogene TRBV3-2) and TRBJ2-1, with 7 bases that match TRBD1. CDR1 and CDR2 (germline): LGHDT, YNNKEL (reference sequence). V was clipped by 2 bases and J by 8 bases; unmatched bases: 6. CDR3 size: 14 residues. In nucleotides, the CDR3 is TGTGCCAGCAGCCAACAGGGGGATATCGATGAGCAGTTCTTC. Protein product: CASSQQGDIDEQFF.

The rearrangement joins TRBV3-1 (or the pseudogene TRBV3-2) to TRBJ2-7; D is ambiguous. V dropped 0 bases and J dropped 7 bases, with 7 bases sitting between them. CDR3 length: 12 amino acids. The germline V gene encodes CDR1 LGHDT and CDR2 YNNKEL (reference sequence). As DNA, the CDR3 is TGTGCCAGCAGCCAAGATTACGGGGAGCAGTACTTC. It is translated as CASSQDYGEQYF.

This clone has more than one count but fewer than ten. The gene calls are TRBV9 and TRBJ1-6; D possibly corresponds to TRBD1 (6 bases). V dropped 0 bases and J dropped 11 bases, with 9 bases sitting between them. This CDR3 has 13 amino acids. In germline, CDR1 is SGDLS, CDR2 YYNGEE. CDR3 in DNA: TGTGCCAGCAGCGTAGAGGGGGAAACACCCCTCCACTTT. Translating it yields CASSVEGETPLHF.

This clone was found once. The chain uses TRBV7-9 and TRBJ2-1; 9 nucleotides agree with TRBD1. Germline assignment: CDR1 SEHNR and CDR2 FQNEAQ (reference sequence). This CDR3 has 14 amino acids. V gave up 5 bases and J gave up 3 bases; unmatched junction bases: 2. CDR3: CASSKDRGYNEQFF. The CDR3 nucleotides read TGTGCCAGCAGCAAGGACAGGGGCTACAATGAGCAGTTCTTC.

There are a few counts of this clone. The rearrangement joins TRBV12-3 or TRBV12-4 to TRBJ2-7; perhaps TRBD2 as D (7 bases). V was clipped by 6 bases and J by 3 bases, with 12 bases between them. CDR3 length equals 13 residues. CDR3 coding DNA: TGTGCCAGCAGGAGGGGGGGGAACTACGAGCAGTACTTC. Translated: CASRRGGNYEQYF.

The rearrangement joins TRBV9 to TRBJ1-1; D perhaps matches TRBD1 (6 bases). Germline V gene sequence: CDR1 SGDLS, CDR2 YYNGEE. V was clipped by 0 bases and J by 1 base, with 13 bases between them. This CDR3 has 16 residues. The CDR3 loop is CASSVVMQGTNTEAFF. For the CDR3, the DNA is TGTGCCAGCAGCGTAGTGATGCAGGGGACGAACACTGAAGCTTTCTTT.

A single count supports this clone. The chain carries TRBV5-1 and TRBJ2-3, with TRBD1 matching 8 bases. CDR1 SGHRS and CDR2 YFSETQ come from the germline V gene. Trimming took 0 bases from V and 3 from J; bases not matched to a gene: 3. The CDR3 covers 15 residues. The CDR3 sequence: CASSLARQGTDTQYF. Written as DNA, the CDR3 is TGCGCCAGCAGCTTGGCCCGACAGGGGACAGATACGCAGTATTTT.

The CDR3 spells CASSEYNPGGTYEQYF. The CDR3 region has the DNA TGTGCCAGCAGTGAATATAACCCAGGGGGCACGTACGAGCAGTACTTC. The chain has TRBV25-1 and TRBJ2-7; 8 positions agree with TRBD1. CDR3 length: 16 amino acids. V trimming: 0 bases; J trimming: 4 bases; junction bases outside the gene matches: 8. CDR1 MGHDK and CDR2 SYGVNS come from the germline V gene.

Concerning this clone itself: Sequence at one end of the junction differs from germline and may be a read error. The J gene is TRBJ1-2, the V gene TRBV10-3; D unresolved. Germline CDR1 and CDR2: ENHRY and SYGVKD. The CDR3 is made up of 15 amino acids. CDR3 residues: CAISEPGRRFFPGSF. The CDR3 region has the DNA TGTGCCATCAGTGAACCCGGAAGGAGGTTTTTCCCCGGCTCGTTC.

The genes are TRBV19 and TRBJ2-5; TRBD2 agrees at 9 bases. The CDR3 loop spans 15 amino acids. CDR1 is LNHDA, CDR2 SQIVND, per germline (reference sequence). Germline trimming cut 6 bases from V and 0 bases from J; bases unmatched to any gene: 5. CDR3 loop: CASRRLADYQETQYF. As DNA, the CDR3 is TGTGCCAGTAGGAGACTAGCGGACTACCAAGAGACCCAGTACTTC.

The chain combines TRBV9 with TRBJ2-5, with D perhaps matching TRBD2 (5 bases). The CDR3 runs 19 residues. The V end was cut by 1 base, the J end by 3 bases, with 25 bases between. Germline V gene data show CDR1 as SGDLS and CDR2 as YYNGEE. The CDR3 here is CASSVTAGLMGRGEETQYF. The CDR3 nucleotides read TGTGCCAGCAGCGTAACAGCCGGGCTCATGGGTCGGGGAGAAGAGACCCAGTACTTC.

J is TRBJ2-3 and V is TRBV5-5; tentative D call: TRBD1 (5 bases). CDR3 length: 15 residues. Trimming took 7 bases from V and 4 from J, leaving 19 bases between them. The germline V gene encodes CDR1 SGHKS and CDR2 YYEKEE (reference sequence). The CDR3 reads CASVVGQGFPDTQYF. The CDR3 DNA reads TGTGCCAGCGTGGTCGGCCAGGGCTTTCCAGATACGCAGTATTTT.

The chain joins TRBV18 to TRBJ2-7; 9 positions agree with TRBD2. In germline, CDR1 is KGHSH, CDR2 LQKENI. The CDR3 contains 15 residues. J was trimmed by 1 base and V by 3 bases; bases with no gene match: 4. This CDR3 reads CASSPAAGGSYEQYF. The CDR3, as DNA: TGTGCCAGCTCACCGGCAGCGGGGGGATCCTACGAGCAGTACTTC. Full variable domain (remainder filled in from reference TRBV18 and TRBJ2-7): NAGVMQNPRHLVRRRGQEARLRCSPMKGHSHVYWYRQLPEEGLKFMVYLQKENIIDESGMPKERFSAEFPKEGPSILRIQQVVRGDSAAYFCASSPAAGGSYEQYFGPGTRLTVT.